Given below is one T cell receptor beta chain in context. The data stem from a study of blood T cell repertoires in COVID-19. This CDR3 comprises 15 residues. Germline CDR1 reads SEHNR; CDR2 reads FQNEAQ (reference sequence). The V end lost 4 bases, the J end lost 7 bases, and 17 bases lay between the germline ends. Only in-frame clones appear in the TCRdb table, and some are missing; sequencing was by immunoSEQ multiplex PCR. The sample lists about 110,000 clones, 88% seen once, with roughly 2.3% in the top ten. The source of this sequence is a human donor in a cohort sampled during active COVID-19. Sequenced: peripheral blood. The rearrangement links TRBV7-9 to TRBJ2-1; tentatively, D is TRBD2 (6 bases). CDR3 protein: CASSWGLPGINEQFF. The CDR3 DNA reads as TGTGCCAGCAGCTGGGGACTCCCCGGGATTAATGAGCAGTTCTTC.